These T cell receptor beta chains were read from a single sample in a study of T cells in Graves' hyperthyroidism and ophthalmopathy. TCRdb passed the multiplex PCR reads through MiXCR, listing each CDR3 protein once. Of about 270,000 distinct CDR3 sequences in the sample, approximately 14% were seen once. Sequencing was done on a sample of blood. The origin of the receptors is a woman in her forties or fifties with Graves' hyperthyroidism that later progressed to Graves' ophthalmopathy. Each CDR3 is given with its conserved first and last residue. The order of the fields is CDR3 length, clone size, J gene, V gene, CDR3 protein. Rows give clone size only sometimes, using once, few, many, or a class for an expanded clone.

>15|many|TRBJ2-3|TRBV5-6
CASSFRGSTTDTQYF
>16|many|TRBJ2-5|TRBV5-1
CASSFHPRRKQETQYF
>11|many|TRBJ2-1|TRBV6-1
CASSEWGEQFF
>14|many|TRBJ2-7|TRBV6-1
CASRGTGIPYEQYF
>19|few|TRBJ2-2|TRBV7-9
CASSLRGLAGVGNTGELFF
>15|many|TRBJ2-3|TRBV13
CASLRRTGSTDTQYF
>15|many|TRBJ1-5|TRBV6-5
CASSYRQYSNQPQHF
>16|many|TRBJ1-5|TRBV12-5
CASGLPRSRTDQPQHF
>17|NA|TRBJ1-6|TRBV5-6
CASSMGQGVYYNSPLHF
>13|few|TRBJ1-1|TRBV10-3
CAITQDTRIEAFF
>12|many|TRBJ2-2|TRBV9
CASSVNTGELFF
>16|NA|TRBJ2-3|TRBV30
CAWRARQGQRTDMQYF
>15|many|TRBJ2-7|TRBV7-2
CASSLVQGAYYEQYF
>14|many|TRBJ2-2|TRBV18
CASSPSANTGELFF
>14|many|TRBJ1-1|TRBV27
CASKGRDGGTEAFF
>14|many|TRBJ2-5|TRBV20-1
CSLNPNGAQETQYF
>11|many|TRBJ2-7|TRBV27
CASSLKGEQYF
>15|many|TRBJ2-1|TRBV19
CASSKPRESYNEQFF
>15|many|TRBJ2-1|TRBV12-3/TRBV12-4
CASSLLGGRAAEQFF
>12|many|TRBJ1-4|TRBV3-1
CASSQEVGKLFF
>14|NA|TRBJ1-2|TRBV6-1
CASSYFQGAAGYTF
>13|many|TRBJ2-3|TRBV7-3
CASSMLVTDTQYF
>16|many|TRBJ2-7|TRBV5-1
CASSLAGTGLLAEQYF
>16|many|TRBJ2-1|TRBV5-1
CASSLARGPPGNEQFF
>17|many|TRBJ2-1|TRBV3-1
CASSQDWEGSSYNEQFF
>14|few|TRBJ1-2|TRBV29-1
CSVPLMDRANGYTF
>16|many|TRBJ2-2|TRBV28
CASSLLTRAGTGELFF
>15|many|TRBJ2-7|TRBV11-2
CASSLERGAPYEQYF
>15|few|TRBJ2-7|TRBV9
CASSVGGSGNYEQYF
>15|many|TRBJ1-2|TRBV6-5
CASSYSTGGYYGYTF
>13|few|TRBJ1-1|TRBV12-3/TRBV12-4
CASSFAVLTEAFF
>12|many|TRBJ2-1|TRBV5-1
CASSLSSSEQFF
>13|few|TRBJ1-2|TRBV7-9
CASSFVPNYGYTF
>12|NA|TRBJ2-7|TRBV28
CASSTVLWEQYF
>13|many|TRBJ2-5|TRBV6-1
CASRQGIQETQYF
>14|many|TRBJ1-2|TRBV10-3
CAISESGGYYGYTF
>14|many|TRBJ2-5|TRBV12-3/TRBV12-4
CASSVRTSQETQYF
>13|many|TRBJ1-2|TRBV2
CASSPGFNYGYTF
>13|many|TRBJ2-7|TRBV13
CASSRTSSYEQYF
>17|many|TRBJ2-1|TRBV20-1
CSVGGTSGGSSYNEQFF
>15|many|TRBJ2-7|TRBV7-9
CASSLVGSGGYEQYF
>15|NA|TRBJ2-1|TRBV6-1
CASSGTSGAYNEQFF
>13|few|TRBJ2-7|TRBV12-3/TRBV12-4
CASSPGLTDEQYF
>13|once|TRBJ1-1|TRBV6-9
CASSYVKGTGAFF
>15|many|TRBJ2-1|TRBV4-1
CASSPDSRGESEQFF
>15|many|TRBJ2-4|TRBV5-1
CASSLGATGANIQYF
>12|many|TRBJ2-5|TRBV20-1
CSAGRGQETQYF
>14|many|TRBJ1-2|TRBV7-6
CASSPQRDSYGYTF